The T cell receptor (beta chain) under discussion was sequenced for a study of response to subunit inactivated influenza vaccine. The CDR3 is 16 residues long. J gave up 11 bases and V 6 bases, and 17 bases lay outside the gene matches. Per the germline V gene, CDR1 is DFQATT and CDR2 is SNEGSKA (reference sequence). Each CDR3 protein is one row after TCRdb ran MiXCR on the RT-PCR reads. The repertoire holds approximately 700,000 distinct CDR3 sequences, with around 13% as singletons. This material consisted of PBMCs from blood, taken 14 to 15 days before vaccination. The gene calls are TRBV20-1 and TRBJ2-1; TRBD2 matches at 12 bases. The sequence was obtained from a man in his forties or fifties who received an inactivated influenza vaccine. CDR3 nucleotides: TGCAGTGCGCCTGGGACTAGCGGGCTGCCCCAGGGGCAGCAGTTCTTC. Translated, it gives CSAPGTSGLPQGQQFF.